One sample yielded the 6 T cell receptor beta chains listed below, sequenced in a study of blood T cells in healthy people across ages. Then a second PCR, running roughly 7 to 11 cycles, was carried out with a sample-barcoded 5' primer and a J-beta primer mix. TCRdb reanalysed the 5' RACE reads using MiXCR and keeps one entry per CDR3 protein. The sample includes approximately 690,000 distinct CDR3 sequences, under 70% of them seen just once. The sequencing sample was made of blood. Receptor source: a man aged 60-69 years in good health.

The chain couples TRBV6-2 or TRBV6-3 to TRBJ2-6; D gene ambiguous. CDR1 MNHEY and CDR2 SVGEGT come from the germline V gene. The CDR3 is 15 amino acids. The V and J ends lost 7 bases and 0 bases respectively, with 10 bases between them. CDR3 nucleotides: TGTGCCAGCACCAACGGTGGCTCTGGGGCCAACGTCCTGACTTTC. This encodes CASTNGGSGANVLTF.

The count of this clonotype is one. This chain uses TRBV27 with TRBJ2-5; D is unresolved. Germline assignment: CDR1 MNHEY and CDR2 SMNVEV (reference sequence). V was pared by 2 bases and J by 1 base, with 14 bases between. This CDR3 region has 16 residues. The CDR3 DNA is TGTGCCAGCAGTTTAAGCCCCGTAGGATCCCAAGAGACCCAGTACTTC. Translating it yields CASSLSPVGSQETQYF.

This clonotype was picked up a small number of times. Here the CDR3 DNA reads TGCAGTGCTAGAGTAGGCGGGGTAGAGACCCAGTACTTC. Translation: CSARVGGVETQYF. The chain is built from TRBV20-1 and TRBJ2-5; D perhaps matches TRBD2 (6 bases). Per the germline V gene, CDR1 is DFQATT and CDR2 is SNEGSKA (reference sequence). V lost 1 base and J lost 4, with 10 bases in between. CDR3 length equals 13 residues.

This clonotype was observed many times. This rearrangement joins TRBV29-1 to TRBJ2-7; D not resolved. Germline V gene sequence: CDR1 SQVTM, CDR2 ANQGSEA. Trimming took off 4 bases at V and 7 bases at J, with 14 bases between the two ends. This CDR3 contains 12 residues. As DNA, the CDR3 is TGCAGCGTTGGTCGGGCAGGAACTGAGCAGTACTTC. Translated, it gives CSVGRAGTEQYF.

The table lists this clonotype with a few counts. The chain has TRBV7-2 and TRBJ2-5, with 7 bases matching TRBD2. CDR1 SGHTA and CDR2 FQGNSA come from the germline V gene. The junction had 5 bases not matched to a gene; V was cut back by 3 bases and J by 1 base. This CDR3 region has 15 residues. The CDR3 bases are TGTGCCAGCAGCTTTGGGGGGGACTTCCAAGAGACCCAGTACTTC. Translation gives CASSFGGDFQETQYF.

This clonotype was detected ten times or more. This sequence joins TRBV4-1 and TRBJ1-4, with D maybe TRBD1 (5 bases). CDR3 length equals 16 residues. Germline CDR1 and CDR2: MGHRA and YSYEKL. Trimming removed 1 base at V and 3 bases at J, with 12 bases between. The chain's CDR3 is CASSQVETDPNEKLFF. CDR3 nucleotide sequence: TGCGCCAGCAGCCAAGTTGAGACAGACCCTAATGAAAAACTGTTTTTT.